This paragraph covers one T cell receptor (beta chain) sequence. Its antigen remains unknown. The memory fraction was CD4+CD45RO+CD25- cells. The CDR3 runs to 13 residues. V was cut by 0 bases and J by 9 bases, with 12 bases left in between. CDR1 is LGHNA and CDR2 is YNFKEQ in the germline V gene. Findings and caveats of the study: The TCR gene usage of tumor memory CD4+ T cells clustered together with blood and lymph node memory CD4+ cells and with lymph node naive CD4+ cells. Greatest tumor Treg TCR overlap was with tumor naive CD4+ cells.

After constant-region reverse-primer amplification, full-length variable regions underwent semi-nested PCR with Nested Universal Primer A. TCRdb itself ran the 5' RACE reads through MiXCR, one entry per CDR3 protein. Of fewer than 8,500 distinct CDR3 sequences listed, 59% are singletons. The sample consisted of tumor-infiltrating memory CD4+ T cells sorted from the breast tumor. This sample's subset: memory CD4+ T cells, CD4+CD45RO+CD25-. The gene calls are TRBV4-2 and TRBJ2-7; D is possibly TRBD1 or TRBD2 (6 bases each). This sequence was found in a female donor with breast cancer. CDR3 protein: CASSQDPGAGQYF. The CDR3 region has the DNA TGTGCCAGCAGCCAAGATCCGGGGGCCGGGCAGTACTTC.